The 20 T cell receptor beta chains reported below all come from one sample, sequenced in a study of OX40 agonist ivuxolimab in advanced cancers. The protocol was immunoSEQ multiplex PCR, while the TCRdb copy is restricted to in-frame clones and leaves out a portion. The table records about 50,000 clones, 79% of them present only once. This specimen was CD4+ or CD8+ T cells sorted from blood, taken in a trial of the OX40 agonist ivuxolimab. These receptors were taken from an adult with an advanced solid tumor such as melanoma, head and neck, liver or kidney cancer.

This clone was detected only a few times. V usage is TRBV2 and J usage is TRBJ2-2; D remains unclear. The length of the CDR3 is 17 residues. In germline, CDR1 is SNHLY, CDR2 FYNNEI. The V end was cut by 6 bases, the J end by 0 bases, with 17 bases between. DNA of the CDR3: TGTGCCAGCAGGGATGGGTGGACCTCTACGAACACCGGGGAGCTGTTTTTT. Its translation is CASRDGWTSTNTGELFF.

The chain employs TRBV27 and TRBJ2-7, with D perhaps being TRBD1 or TRBD2 (6 bases each). The CDR3 totals 15 residues. V lost 6 bases to trimming and J lost 5 bases, with 20 bases between them. CDR1 is MNHEY and CDR2 is SMNVEV in the germline V gene (reference sequence). This chain's CDR3 is CASRTAKGGRNEQYF. The CDR3 coding sequence is TGTGCCAGCAGAACCGCCAAGGGGGGTAGGAACGAGCAGTACTTC.

The V call is TRBV29-1, the J call TRBJ2-5; 8 nucleotides line up with TRBD1. The CDR3 sequence is 12 residues long. Germline CDR1 reads SQVTM; CDR2 reads ANQGSEA. V shed 3 bases, J shed 5 bases, and the junction held 2 bases outside the gene matches. The CDR3 loop is CSVDRDRETQYF. The CDR3, as DNA: TGCAGCGTTGATCGGGACAGGGAGACCCAGTACTTC.

This sequence joins TRBV28 and TRBJ1-5, with unresolved D. The CDR3 consists of 12 residues. Germline V gives CDR1 MDHEN, CDR2 SYDVKM. Trimming stripped 6 bases from V and 3 bases from J, with 6 bases between. CDR3 amino acids: CASRKLNQPQHF. CDR3 sequence (DNA): TGTGCCAGCAGGAAACTCAATCAGCCCCAGCATTTT.

A few counts support this clone. The chain combines TRBV28 with TRBJ1-1; D might be TRBD1 (5 bases). Germline CDR1 is MDHEN and CDR2 is SYDVKM. V lost 8 bases and J lost 4, with 17 bases in between. CDR3 length: 14 amino acids. DNA for the CDR3: TGTGCCAGCTGGCCATATACAGGATTCACTGAAGCTTTCTTT. Its protein product is CASWPYTGFTEAFF.

V usage is TRBV2 and J usage is TRBJ1-1; TRBD1 is a possible D gene (6 bases). CDR1 and CDR2 (germline): SNHLY, FYNNEI. Trimming stripped 4 bases from V and 7 bases from J, with 13 bases between. The CDR3 covers 13 residues. The CDR3 sequence: CASSGYRDIEAFF. CDR3 sequence (DNA): TGTGCCAGCAGTGGATACCGGGACATTGAAGCTTTCTTT.

The genes are TRBV9 and TRBJ1-1; a weak D match, TRBD1 (5 bases). The germline gives CDR1 SGDLS, CDR2 YYNGEE. The CDR3 runs 15 residues. V gave up 4 bases and J gave up 6 bases, with 19 bases separating them. CDR3: CASSLRWDPGAEAFF. The DNA of the CDR3 is TGTGCCAGCAGCCTCCGCTGGGACCCAGGAGCTGAAGCTTTCTTT.

V gene TRBV4-1 combines with J gene TRBJ2-1, with 7 bases matching TRBD2. The junction had 10 bases not matched to a gene; V was cut back by 0 bases and J by 8 bases. The CDR3 totals 16 residues. Per the germline V gene, CDR1 is MGHRA and CDR2 is YSYEKL. CDR3 in DNA: TGCGCCAGCAGCCAAGATAAGTCACTAGCGTCGTATGAGCAGTTCTTC. As protein: CASSQDKSLASYEQFF.

V gene TRBV27 combines with J gene TRBJ1-5; no clear D gene. This CDR3 has 19 amino acids. In germline, CDR1 is MNHEY, CDR2 SMNVEV (reference sequence). V dropped 6 bases and J dropped 2 bases, with 26 bases sitting between them. This chain's CDR3 is CASSRHLTLDRFGNQPQHF. CDR3 sequence (DNA): TGTGCCAGCAGCCGACACCTTACACTGGATCGATTTGGCAATCAGCCCCAGCATTTT.

The chain links TRBV6-6 to TRBJ2-2; D unresolved. Trimming left V 6 bases short and J 6 bases short, with 11 bases between. This CDR3 is 13 amino acids long. Looked up from germline, CDR1 is MNHNY and CDR2 is SVGAGI (reference sequence). The CDR3 DNA follows: TGTGCCAGCAGCCGCGAATCCCCCGGGGAGCTGTTTTTT. It translates to CASSRESPGELFF.

The genes are TRBV6-1 and TRBJ2-5; 8 bases are shared with TRBD2. Germline lookup yields CDR1 MNHNS and CDR2 SASEGT. The CDR3 has 14 residues. The V and J ends lost 11 bases and 7 bases, in that order; junction bases with no gene match: 15. The CDR3 sequence is CAGGGLVRGGTQYF. CDR3 DNA: TGTGCCGGCGGGGGACTAGTTAGAGGAGGGACCCAGTACTTC.

This CDR3 reads CASSAGSGPTNEKLFF. DNA of the CDR3: TGTGCCAGCAGCGCTGGTTCCGGGCCAACTAATGAAAAACTGTTTTTT. The chain combines TRBV5-6 with TRBJ1-4; D is ambiguous. Germline V CDR1 and CDR2: SGHDT, YYEEEE. The germline V and J ends were trimmed by 4 bases and 0 bases, with 13 bases remaining between them. This CDR3 comprises 16 residues.

The chain carries TRBV2 and TRBJ2-2, with D maybe TRBD2 (5 bases). The CDR3 is 13 residues long. The V gene lost 5 bases and the J gene lost 7 bases, with 11 bases spanning the gap. Germline-derived CDR1 and CDR2 are SNHLY and FYNNEI. The CDR3: CASSFGRDGELFF. CDR3 nucleotide sequence: TGTGCCAGCAGTTTTGGACGGGACGGGGAGCTGTTTTTT. Full variable domain (outside the CDR3, taken from reference TRBV2 and TRBJ2-2): EPEVTQTPSHQVTQMGQEVILRCVPISNHLYFYWYRQILGQKVEFLVSFYNNEISEKSEIFDDQFSVERPDGSNFTLKIRSTKLEDSAMYFCASSFGRDGELFFGEGSRLTVL.

This clone was recorded a few times. V is TRBV6-1 and J is TRBJ2-7; no reliable D call. Deletions cut 3 bases from V and 3 bases from J, with 3 bases between. The CDR3 runs 11 residues. Germline CDR1 reads MNHNS; CDR2 reads SASEGT. The CDR3 DNA sequence: TGTGCCAGCAGTGATTTCTACGAGCAGTACTTC. It is translated as CASSDFYEQYF.

This sequence joins TRBV28 and TRBJ1-2, with no clear D. Germline V gene data show CDR1 as MDHEN and CDR2 as SYDVKM. The V and J ends lost 3 bases and 3 bases respectively, with 11 bases between them. This CDR3 contains 14 residues. In DNA form, the CDR3 reads TGTGCCAGCAGTTTGGGTATAGGCTACTATGGCTACACCTTC. The encoded protein is CASSLGIGYYGYTF.

The CDR3 is CASSLSGETQYF. DNA of the CDR3: TGTGCCAGCAGTTTATCGGGCGAGACCCAGTACTTC. The chain links TRBV27 to TRBJ2-5; D uncertain. This CDR3 has 12 residues. CDR1 is MNHEY, CDR2 SMNVEV, per germline (reference sequence). The ends were cut back, 0 bases at V and 5 bases at J, with 4 bases in the middle.

CDR3 DNA sequence: TGTGCCAGCAGCCCAGGGACAGGGAACTACGAGCAGTACTTC. Its translation: CASSPGTGNYEQYF. The chain links TRBV7-7 to TRBJ2-7; 9 bases agree with TRBD1. This CDR3 contains 14 residues. Germline loops: CDR1 SSHAT, CDR2 FNYEAQ (reference sequence). V trimming: 5 bases; J trimming: 3 bases; junction bases outside the gene matches: 5.

The V gene is TRBV7-9, the J gene TRBJ2-1; 10 bases are a match to TRBD1. The CDR3 is 14 amino acids. CDR1 and CDR2 (germline): SEHNR, FQNEAQ (reference sequence). Trimming cost V 5 bases and J 4 bases; bases outside gene matches: 2. DNA of the CDR3: TGTGCCAGCAGCCGGGACAGGGGTTACAATGAGCAGTTCTTC. Protein product: CASSRDRGYNEQFF.

The V and J genes are TRBV19 and TRBJ1-2; 10 bases are shared with TRBD1. Trimming at V came to 4 bases and at J to 2 bases, leaving 10 bases not matched to a gene. The CDR3 contains 17 residues. Germline CDR1 LNHDA, CDR2 SQIVND (reference sequence). CDR3 in amino acids: CASSKGGPGQGNYGYTF. CDR3 in DNA: TGTGCCAGTAGTAAAGGGGGACCGGGACAGGGGAACTATGGCTACACCTTC.

The chain joins TRBV27 to TRBJ1-5, with D maybe TRBD1 (6 bases). V was shortened by 6 bases and J by 4 bases, with 16 bases between the two germline ends. The CDR3 spans 15 residues. CDR1 MNHEY and CDR2 SMNVEV come from the germline V gene (reference sequence). The CDR3 DNA sequence: TGTGCCAGCAGCCGAGACGTACAGGGAAATCAGCCCCAGCATTTT. It translates to CASSRDVQGNQPQHF.